This is a list of T cell receptor beta chains from one sample in a study of early T cells in non-severe SARS-CoV-2 infection. TCRdb ran MiXCR on the 5' RACE reads and lists one entry per CDR3 protein. The sample shows approximately 50,000 distinct CDR3 sequences, 7.7% of them seen only once. Sequenced sample: whole blood. The receptors were sampled from an adult who was a healthcare worker with PCR-confirmed SARS-CoV-2 infection or an uninfected control (not recorded which). Each CDR3 is given with its conserved first and last residue. D genes are given only for firm matches. Some rows have no size entry. The others give once, few or many, or a class for an expanded clone.

TRBD1 | many | TRBJ1-4 | TRBV5-8 | CASRRTGVEKLFF | TGTGCCAGCAGACGGACAGGGGTTGAAAAACTGTTTTTT
NA | many | TRBJ1-2 | TRBV7-9 | CASSLASGLYGYTF | TGTGCCAGCAGCTTAGCGTCGGGGCTCTATGGCTACACCTTC
NA | many | TRBJ1-5 | TRBV20-1 | CSGTYVGVRGNQPQHF | TGCAGTGGAACTTACGTGGGGGTCAGAGGCAATCAGCCCCAGCATTTT
NA | few | TRBJ1-1 | TRBV12-3/TRBV12-4 | CASSPGPAGTEAFF | TGTGCCAGCAGCCCAGGTCCCGCCGGCACTGAAGCTTTCTTT
TRBD2 | many | TRBJ2-5 | TRBV20-1 | CSASSGATETQYF | TGCAGTGCTAGTAGCGGGGCGACAGAGACCCAGTACTTC
NA | NA | TRBJ2-7 | TRBV7-8 | CASSLGAGALGEYF | TGTGCCAGCAGCTTAGGGGCAGGGGCTTTAGGAGAGTACTTC
NA | many | TRBJ1-1 | TRBV28 | CASSPRGQQNTEAFF | TGTGCCAGCAGTCCCCGCGGACAGCAGAACACTGAAGCTTTCTTT
NA | many | TRBJ2-2 | TRBV15 | CATSRGGTGELFF | TGTGCCACCAGCAGAGGTGGGACCGGGGAGCTGTTTTTT
TRBD2 | NA | TRBJ2-3 | TRBV10-3 | CAISDLAGDTDTQYF | TGTGCCATCAGTGACCTAGCGGGGGACACAGATACGCAGTATTTT
TRBD1 | many | TRBJ1-1 | TRBV27 | CASSSNPWTGTTEAFF | TGTGCCAGCAGTTCCAATCCCTGGACAGGGACGACTGAAGCTTTCTTT
TRBD1 | few | TRBJ1-2 | TRBV6-6 | CASSYPWDRGRRQGYTF | TGTGCCAGCAGTTACCCTTGGGACAGGGGGCGACGTCAGGGCTACACCTTC
TRBD1 | many | TRBJ1-1 | TRBV6-1 | CASSGQGAGEAFF | TGTGCCAGCAGTGGACAGGGGGCTGGTGAAGCTTTCTTT
NA | NA | TRBJ2-1 | TRBV7-2 | CASSAGTPGGYEQFF | TGTGCCAGCAGCGCCGGGACCCCGGGCGGGTATGAGCAGTTCTTC
TRBD1 | many | TRBJ2-3 | TRBV25-1 | CASSDGTVITDTQYF | TGTGCCAGCAGTGATGGGACAGTCATCACAGATACGCAGTATTTT
NA | few | TRBJ1-4 | TRBV11-2 | CASSLDGPGWTNEKLFF | TGTGCCAGCAGCTTAGATGGCCCAGGGTGGACTAATGAAAAACTGTTTTTT
NA | many | TRBJ1-2 | TRBV28 | CASSLRQDYGYTF | TGTGCCAGCAGTTTACGGCAGGACTATGGCTACACCTTC
NA | many | TRBJ2-3 | TRBV18 | CASSPPSTDTQYF | TGTGCCAGCTCACCACCTAGCACAGATACGCAGTATTTT
NA | many | TRBJ2-7 | TRBV29-1 | CSVVWGTYEQYF | TGCAGCGTTGTCTGGGGCACCTACGAGCAGTACTTC
NA | NA | TRBJ2-3 | TRBV4-3 | CASSQAAGTSTDTQYF | TGCGCCAGCAGCCAAGCCGCTGGTACTAGCACAGATACGCAGTATTTT
TRBD2 | NA | TRBJ2-1 | TRBV4-3 | CASSQDLASGGESYNEQFF | TGCGCCAGCAGCCAAGATCTTGCTAGCGGGGGGGAATCCTACAATGAGCAGTTCTTC
NA | many | TRBJ1-1 | TRBV5-1 | CASSLGDMNTEAFF | TGCGCCAGCAGCTTAGGGGACATGAACACTGAAGCTTTCTTT
NA | many | TRBJ1-1 | TRBV20-1 | CSGGGRGTEAFF | TGCAGCGGGGGCGGACGGGGCACTGAAGCTTTCTTT
TRBD2 | NA | TRBJ2-1 | TRBV6-1 | CASLSGGARKNEQFF | TGTGCCAGTCTTAGCGGGGGGGCAAGGAAAAATGAGCAGTTCTTC
TRBD1 | many | TRBJ1-6 | TRBV6-5 | CASSYSGTGGSPLHF | TGTGCCAGCAGTTACTCCGGGACAGGGGGTTCACCCCTCCACTTT
TRBD1 | NA | TRBJ2-7 | TRBV2 | CASSTDPGTGTYEQYF | TGTGCCAGCAGCACCGATCCCGGGACAGGCACCTACGAGCAGTACTTC
NA | many | TRBJ2-7 | TRBV20-1 | CSARTDSYEQYF | TGCAGTGCCCGAACAGACAGCTACGAGCAGTACTTC
TRBD1 | many | TRBJ2-2 | TRBV28 | CASRENRGRGGELFF | TGTGCCAGCAGGGAAAACAGGGGACGAGGCGGGGAGCTGTTTTTT
NA | few | TRBJ1-1 | TRBV7-9 | CASRLYRDTGTEAFF | TGTGCCAGCAGGCTATATCGGGACACGGGGACTGAAGCTTTCTTT
TRBD1 | many | TRBJ1-5 | TRBV2 | CASSALTGVSQPQHF | TGTGCCAGCAGTGCCTTGACAGGGGTCAGCCAGCCCCAGCATTTT
NA | few | TRBJ2-3 | TRBV12-3/TRBV12-4 | CASRDLAWGTDTQYF | TGTGCCAGCAGGGACCTCGCCTGGGGCACAGATACGCAGTATTTT
NA | NA | TRBJ2-3 | TRBV29-1 | CSAGTSTDTQYF | TGCAGCGCCGGGACTAGCACAGATACGCAGTATTTT
TRBD2 | NA | TRBJ2-1 | TRBV6-6 | CASSISASGGLEQFF | TGTGCCAGCAGTATATCGGCTAGCGGGGGTCTTGAGCAGTTCTTC
NA | many | TRBJ1-1 | TRBV20-1 | CSARDPLVGQTEAFF | TGCAGTGCTAGAGATCCCCTTGTTGGCCAGACTGAAGCTTTCTTT
NA | many | TRBJ2-3 | TRBV18 | CASSPPGYSDTQYF | TGTGCCAGCTCACCACCGGGTTACTCAGATACGCAGTATTTT
NA | few | TRBJ1-2 | TRBV20-1 | CSTPFRVLYGYTF | TGCAGCACTCCGTTCCGGGTCCTCTATGGCTACACCTTC
TRBD2 | few | TRBJ2-5 | TRBV14 | CASSQGAGDRKETQYF | TGTGCCAGCAGCCAAGGTGCGGGGGATAGAAAAGAGACCCAGTACTTC
TRBD2 | few | TRBJ2-5 | TRBV6-6 | CASSGLAVGQETQYF | TGTGCCAGCAGTGGACTAGCGGTGGGACAAGAGACCCAGTACTTC
NA | many | TRBJ1-1 | TRBV6-5 | CASSYTGSEAFF | TGTGCCAGCAGTTACACAGGGTCTGAAGCTTTCTTT
NA | many | TRBJ1-1 | TRBV10-1 | CASSAGRFTEAFF | TGCGCCAGCAGTGCGGGGCGGTTCACTGAAGCTTTCTTT
TRBD1 | NA | TRBJ2-7 | TRBV10-3 | CAISRGQGAPYEQYF | TGTGCCATCAGTCGGGGACAGGGCGCGCCCTACGAGCAGTACTTC
TRBD1 | many | TRBJ2-1 | TRBV12-5 | CASGLVLGQETYNEQFF | TGTGCTAGTGGTTTGGTACTGGGACAGGAGACCTACAATGAGCAGTTCTTC
TRBD1 | NA | TRBJ2-7 | TRBV18 | CASSPRQGLYEQYF | TGTGCCAGCTCACCCCGACAGGGCCTCTACGAGCAGTACTTC
NA | NA | TRBJ1-6 | TRBV9 | CASSAGKQGNSPLHF | TGTGCCAGCAGCGCGGGTAAACAGGGAAATTCACCCCTCCACTTT
TRBD2 | few | TRBJ2-7 | TRBV28 | CASSPLAGGLYEQYF | TGTGCCAGCAGTCCTCTAGCGGGGGGGCTTTACGAGCAGTACTTC
NA | NA | TRBJ2-7 | TRBV5-8 | CASRYPYTYEQYF | TGTGCCAGCCGCTACCCATATACCTACGAGCAGTACTTC
NA | few | TRBJ1-4 | TRBV7-6 | CASSLILGGEKLFF | TGTGCCAGCAGTCTCATCTTAGGAGGCGAAAAACTGTTTTTT
TRBD1 | many | TRBJ2-2 | TRBV29-1 | CSVEPRDRNTGELFF | TGCAGCGTTGAGCCAAGGGACAGAAACACCGGGGAGCTGTTTTTT
NA | many | TRBJ2-3 | TRBV9 | CASSVVATASTDTQYF | TGTGCCAGCAGCGTAGTCGCTACAGCTAGCACAGATACGCAGTATTTT
NA | many | TRBJ1-4 | TRBV7-9 | CASSPRDSATNEKLFF | TGTGCCAGCAGCCCCCGGGACTCTGCAACTAATGAAAAACTGTTTTTT
TRBD1 | many | TRBJ1-5 | TRBV10-2 | CASRDFRGNNQPQHF | TGCGCCAGCAGGGACTTCAGGGGGAACAATCAGCCCCAGCATTTT
TRBD1 | many | TRBJ1-1 | TRBV12-3/TRBV12-4 | CASSPDRRNTEAFF | TGTGCCAGCAGTCCGGACAGGAGGAACACTGAAGCTTTCTTT
NA | many | TRBJ2-2 | TRBV27 | CASSFEPGGGELFF | TGTGCCAGCAGTTTTGAACCCGGGGGCGGGGAGCTGTTTTTT
NA | many | TRBJ2-3 | TRBV6-2/TRBV6-3 | CASSSSTSGVWDTQYF | NA
NA | many | TRBJ2-3 | TRBV12-3/TRBV12-4 | CASSTDHTSTDTQYF | TGTGCCAGCAGTACTGACCACACTAGCACAGATACGCAGTATTTT
NA | NA | TRBJ2-7 | TRBV18 | CASSPPNGYEQYF | TGTGCCAGCTCACCACCGAACGGCTACGAGCAGTACTTC
TRBD2 | NA | TRBJ2-3 | TRBV20-1 | CSARVYGGAPSSTDTQYF | TGCAGTGCTAGAGTTTACGGGGGGGCTCCCTCTAGCACAGATACGCAGTATTTT
NA | many | TRBJ2-2 | TRBV6-5 | CASKDSGNTGELFF | TGTGCCAGCAAGGACAGTGGGAACACCGGGGAGCTGTTTTTT
TRBD2 | many | TRBJ2-1 | TRBV24-1 | CATSDPPSGGNEQFF | TGTGCCACCAGTGACCCGCCTAGCGGGGGGAATGAGCAGTTCTTC
NA | few | TRBJ2-1 | TRBV19 | CASSYGAYNEQFF | TGTGCCAGTAGTTACGGGGCATACAATGAGCAGTTCTTC
NA | many | TRBJ1-6 | TRBV28 | CASSFRGGNSPLHF | TGTGCCAGCAGTTTCCGGGGAGGAAATTCACCCCTCCACTTT